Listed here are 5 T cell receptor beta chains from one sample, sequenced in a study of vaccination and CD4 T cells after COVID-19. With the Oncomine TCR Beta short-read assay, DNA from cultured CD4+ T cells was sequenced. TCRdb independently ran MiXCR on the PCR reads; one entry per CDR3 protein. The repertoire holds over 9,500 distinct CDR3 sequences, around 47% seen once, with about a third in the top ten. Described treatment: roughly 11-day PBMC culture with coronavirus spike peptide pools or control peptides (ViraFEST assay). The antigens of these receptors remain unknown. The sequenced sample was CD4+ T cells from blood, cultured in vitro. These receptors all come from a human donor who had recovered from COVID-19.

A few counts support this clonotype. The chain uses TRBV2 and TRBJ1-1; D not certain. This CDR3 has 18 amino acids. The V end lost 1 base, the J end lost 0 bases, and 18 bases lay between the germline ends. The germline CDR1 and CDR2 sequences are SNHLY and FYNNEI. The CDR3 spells CASSEGVDWARLNTEAFF. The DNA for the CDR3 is TGTGCCAGCAGTGAAGGGGTTGATTGGGCGCGTCTGAACACTGAAGCTTTCTTT. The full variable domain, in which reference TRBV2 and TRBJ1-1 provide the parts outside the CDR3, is EPEVTQTPSHQVTQMGQEVILRCVPISNHLYFYWYRQILGQKVEFLVSFYNNEISEKSEIFDDQFSVERPDGSNFTLKIRSTKLEDSAMYFCASSEGVDWARLNTEAFFGQGTRLTVV.

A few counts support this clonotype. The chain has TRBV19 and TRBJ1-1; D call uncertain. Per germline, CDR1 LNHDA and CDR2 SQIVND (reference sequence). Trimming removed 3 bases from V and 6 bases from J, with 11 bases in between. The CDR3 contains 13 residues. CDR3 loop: CASSILRPPEAFF. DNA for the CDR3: TGTGCCAGTAGTATTCTGCGGCCTCCTGAAGCTTTCTTT.

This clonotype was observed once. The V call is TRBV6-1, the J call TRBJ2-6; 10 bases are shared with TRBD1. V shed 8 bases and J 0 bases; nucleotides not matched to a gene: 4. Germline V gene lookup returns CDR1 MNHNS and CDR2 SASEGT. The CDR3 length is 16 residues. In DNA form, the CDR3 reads TGTGCCAGCGGAAGGACAGGGGGCTCTGGGGCCAACGTCCTGACTTTC. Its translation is CASGRTGGSGANVLTF.

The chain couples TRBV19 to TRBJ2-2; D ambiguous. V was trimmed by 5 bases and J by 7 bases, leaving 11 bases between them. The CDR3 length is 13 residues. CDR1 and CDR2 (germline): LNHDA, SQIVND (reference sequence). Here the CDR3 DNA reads TGTGCCAGTAGTTCGCGAACGGTCGGGGAGCTGTTTTTT. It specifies CASSSRTVGELFF.

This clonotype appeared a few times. CDR3 in amino acids: CASSPAFGGLPYGYTF. In nucleotides, the CDR3 is TGTGCCAGCAGCCCCGCCTTTGGGGGGCTTCCCTATGGCTACACCTTC. This sequence joins TRBV7-8 and TRBJ1-2; the D gene is possibly TRBD1 (6 bases). Germline CDR1 SGHVS, CDR2 FQNEAQ. The CDR3 spans 16 residues. Trimming took off 5 bases at V and 4 bases at J, with 20 bases between the two ends.